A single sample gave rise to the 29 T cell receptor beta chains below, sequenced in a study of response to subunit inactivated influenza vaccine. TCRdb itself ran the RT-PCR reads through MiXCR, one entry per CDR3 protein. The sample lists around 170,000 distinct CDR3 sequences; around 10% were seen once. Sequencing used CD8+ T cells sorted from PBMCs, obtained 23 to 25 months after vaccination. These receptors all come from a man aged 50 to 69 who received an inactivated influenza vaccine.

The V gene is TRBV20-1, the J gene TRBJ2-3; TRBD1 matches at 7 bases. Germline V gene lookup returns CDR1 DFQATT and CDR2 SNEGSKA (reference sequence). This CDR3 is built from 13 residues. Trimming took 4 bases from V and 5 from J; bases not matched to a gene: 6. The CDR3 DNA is TGCAGTGCTACTACAGGGGTGAAAGATACGCAGTATTTT. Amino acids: CSATTGVKDTQYF.

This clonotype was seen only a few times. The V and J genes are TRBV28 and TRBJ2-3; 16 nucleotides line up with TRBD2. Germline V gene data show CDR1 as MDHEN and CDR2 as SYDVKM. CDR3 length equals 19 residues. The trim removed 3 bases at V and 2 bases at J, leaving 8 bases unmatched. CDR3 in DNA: TGTGCCAGCAGTTTTCCAGGGACTAGCGGGAGGGCGGTCACAGATACGCAGTATTTT. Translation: CASSFPGTSGRAVTDTQYF.

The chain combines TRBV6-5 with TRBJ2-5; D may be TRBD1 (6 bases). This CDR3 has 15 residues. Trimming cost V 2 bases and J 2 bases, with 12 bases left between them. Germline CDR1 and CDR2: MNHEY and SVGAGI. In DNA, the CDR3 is TGTGCCAGCAGTTACACAGGGTGGGGTCAAGAGACCCAGTACTTC. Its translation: CASSYTGWGQETQYF.

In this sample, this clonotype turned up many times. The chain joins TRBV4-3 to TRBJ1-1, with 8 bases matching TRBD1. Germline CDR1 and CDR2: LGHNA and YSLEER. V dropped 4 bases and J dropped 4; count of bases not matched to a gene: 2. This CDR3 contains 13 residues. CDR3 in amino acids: CASSPTGGTEAFF. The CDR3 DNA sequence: TGCGCCAGCAGCCCCACAGGGGGCACTGAAGCTTTCTTT.

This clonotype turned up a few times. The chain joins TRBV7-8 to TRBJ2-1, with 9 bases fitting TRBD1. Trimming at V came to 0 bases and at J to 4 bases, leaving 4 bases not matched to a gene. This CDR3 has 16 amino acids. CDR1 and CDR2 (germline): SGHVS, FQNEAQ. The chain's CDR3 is CASSLALGQGYNEQFF. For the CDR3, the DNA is TGTGCCAGCAGCTTAGCGCTCGGACAGGGGTACAATGAGCAGTTCTTC. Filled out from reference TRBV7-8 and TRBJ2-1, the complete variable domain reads GAGVSQSPRYKVAKRGQDVALRCDPISGHVSLFWYQQALGQGPEFLTYFQNEAQLDKSGLPSDRFFAERPEGSVSTLKIQRTQQEDSAVYLCASSLALGQGYNEQFFGPGTRLTVL.

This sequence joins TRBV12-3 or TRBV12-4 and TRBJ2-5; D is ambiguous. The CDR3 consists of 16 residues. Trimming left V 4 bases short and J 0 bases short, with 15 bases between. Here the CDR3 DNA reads TGTGCCAGCAGTTCTGACGGAGAGAGGTACCAAGAGACCCAGTACTTC. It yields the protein CASSSDGERYQETQYF.

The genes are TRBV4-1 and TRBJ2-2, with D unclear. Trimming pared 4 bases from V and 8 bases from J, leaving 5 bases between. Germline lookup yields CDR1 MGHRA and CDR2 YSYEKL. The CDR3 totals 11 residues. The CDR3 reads CASSPGGELFF. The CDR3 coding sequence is TGCGCCAGCAGCCCTGGTGGGGAGCTGTTTTTT.

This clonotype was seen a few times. CDR3 DNA sequence: TGTGCCATCAAGGAGGGGCCGGACACCGGGGAGCTGTTTTTT. Its translation: CAIKEGPDTGELFF. This chain connects TRBV10-3 to TRBJ2-2; TRBD2 might be the D (6 bases). Trimming left V 7 bases short and J 3 bases short, with 12 bases between. The CDR3 contains 14 residues. The V gene's germline CDR1 is ENHRY and CDR2 SYGVKD.

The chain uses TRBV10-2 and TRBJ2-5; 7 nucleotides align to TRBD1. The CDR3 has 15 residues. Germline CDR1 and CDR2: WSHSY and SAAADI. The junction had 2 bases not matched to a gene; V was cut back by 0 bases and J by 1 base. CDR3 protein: CASSESTGSQETQYF. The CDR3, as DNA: TGCGCCAGCAGTGAGTCGACAGGGTCCCAAGAGACCCAGTACTTC.

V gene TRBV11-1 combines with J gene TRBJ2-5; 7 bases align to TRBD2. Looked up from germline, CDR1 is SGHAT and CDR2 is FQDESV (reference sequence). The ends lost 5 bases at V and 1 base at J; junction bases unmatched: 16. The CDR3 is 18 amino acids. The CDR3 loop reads CASSPTFGAGVFQETQYF. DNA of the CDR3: TGTGCCAGCAGCCCGACTTTTGGTGCGGGAGTATTCCAAGAGACCCAGTACTTC.

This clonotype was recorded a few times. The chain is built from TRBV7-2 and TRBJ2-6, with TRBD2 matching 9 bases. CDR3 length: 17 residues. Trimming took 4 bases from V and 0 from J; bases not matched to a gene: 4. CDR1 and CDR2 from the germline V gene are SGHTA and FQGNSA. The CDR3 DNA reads TGTGCCAGCAGCTCGGGACTAGCTTACTCTGGGGCCAACGTCCTGACTTTC. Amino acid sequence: CASSSGLAYSGANVLTF.

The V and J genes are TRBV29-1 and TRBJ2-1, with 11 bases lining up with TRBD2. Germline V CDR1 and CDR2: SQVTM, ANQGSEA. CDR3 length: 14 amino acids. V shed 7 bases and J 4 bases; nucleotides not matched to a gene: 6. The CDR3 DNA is TGCAGCGCACCGACTAGCGGGGTATACAATGAGCAGTTCTTC. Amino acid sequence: CSAPTSGVYNEQFF.

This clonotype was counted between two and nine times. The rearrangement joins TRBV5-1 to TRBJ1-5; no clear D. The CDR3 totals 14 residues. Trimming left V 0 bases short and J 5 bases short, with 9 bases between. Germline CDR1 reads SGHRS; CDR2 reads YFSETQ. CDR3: CASSLVPSDQPQHF. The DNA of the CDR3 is TGCGCCAGCAGCTTGGTTCCGTCGGATCAGCCCCAGCATTTT. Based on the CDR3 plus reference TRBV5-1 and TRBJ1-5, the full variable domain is KAGVTQTPRYLIKTRGQQVTLSCSPISGHRSVSWYQQTPGQGLQFLFEYFSETQRNKGNFPGRFSGRQFSNSRSEMNVSTLELGDSALYLCASSLVPSDQPQHFGDGTRLSIL.

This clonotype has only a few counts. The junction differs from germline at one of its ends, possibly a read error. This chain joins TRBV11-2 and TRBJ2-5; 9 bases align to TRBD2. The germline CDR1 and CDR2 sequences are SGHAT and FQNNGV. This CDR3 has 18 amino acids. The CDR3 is CASSLFSSRRGGQEAQYF. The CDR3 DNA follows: TGTGCCAGCAGCTTATTCTCGTCGCGGCGGGGGGGCCAAGAGGCCCAGTACTTC.

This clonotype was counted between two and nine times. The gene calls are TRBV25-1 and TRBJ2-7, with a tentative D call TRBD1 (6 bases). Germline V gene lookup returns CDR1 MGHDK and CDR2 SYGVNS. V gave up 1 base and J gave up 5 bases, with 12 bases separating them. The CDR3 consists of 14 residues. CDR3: CASSEFGRGHEQYF. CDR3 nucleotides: TGTGCCAGCAGTGAATTTGGCAGGGGCCACGAGCAGTACTTC.

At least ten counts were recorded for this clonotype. Here the CDR3 DNA reads TGCGCCAGCAGCTTGATCCGAGGCACTGAAGCTTTCTTT. This translates into CASSLIRGTEAFF. The gene calls are TRBV5-1 and TRBJ1-1; D is ambiguous. CDR1 SGHRS and CDR2 YFSETQ come from the germline V gene. Trimming pared 1 base from V and 4 bases from J, leaving 8 bases between. CDR3 length: 13 amino acids.

CDR3 sequence (DNA): TGTGCCAGCAGCTTAAACTCGGCAGGCCCTGCCCCCGCAGAGACCCAGTACTTC. As protein: CASSLNSAGPAPAETQYF. The rearrangement joins TRBV7-3 to TRBJ2-5; no firm D call. The CDR3 spans 18 residues. Germline-derived CDR1 and CDR2 are SGHTA and FQGTGA. V was clipped by 1 base and J by 4 bases, with 22 bases between them.

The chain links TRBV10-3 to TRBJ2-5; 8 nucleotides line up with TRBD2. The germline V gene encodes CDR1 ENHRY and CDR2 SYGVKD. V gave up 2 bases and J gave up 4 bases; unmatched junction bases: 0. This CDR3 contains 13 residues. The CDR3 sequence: CAISEREGETQYF. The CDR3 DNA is TGTGCCATCAGTGAGCGGGAGGGAGAGACCCAGTACTTC.

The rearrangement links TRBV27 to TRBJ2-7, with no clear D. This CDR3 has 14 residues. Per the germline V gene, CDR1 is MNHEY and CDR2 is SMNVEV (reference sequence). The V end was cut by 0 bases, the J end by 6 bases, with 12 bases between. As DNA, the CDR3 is TGTGCCAGCAGTTTATCATACTTCGGTGGCGAGCAGTACTTC. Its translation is CASSLSYFGGEQYF.

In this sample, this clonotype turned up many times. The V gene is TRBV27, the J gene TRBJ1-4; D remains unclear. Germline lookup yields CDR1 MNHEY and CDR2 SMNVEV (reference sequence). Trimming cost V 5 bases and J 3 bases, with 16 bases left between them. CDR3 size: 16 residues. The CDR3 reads CASSGLLRGANEKLFF. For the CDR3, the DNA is TGTGCCAGCAGTGGCCTTTTGCGAGGCGCTAATGAAAAACTGTTTTTT.

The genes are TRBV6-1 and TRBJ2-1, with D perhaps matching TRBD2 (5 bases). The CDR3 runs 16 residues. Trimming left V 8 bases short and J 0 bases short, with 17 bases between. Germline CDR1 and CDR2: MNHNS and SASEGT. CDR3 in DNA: TGTGCCAGCCAAACCCAGACGGGAAGCTCCTACAATGAGCAGTTCTTC. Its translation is CASQTQTGSSYNEQFF.

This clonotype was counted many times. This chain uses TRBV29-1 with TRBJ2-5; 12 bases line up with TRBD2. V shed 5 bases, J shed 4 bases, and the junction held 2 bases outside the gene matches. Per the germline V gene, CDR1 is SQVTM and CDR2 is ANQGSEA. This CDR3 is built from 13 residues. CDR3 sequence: CSVSGLAGETQYF. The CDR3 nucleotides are TGCAGCGTTTCGGGACTAGCGGGAGAGACCCAGTACTTC. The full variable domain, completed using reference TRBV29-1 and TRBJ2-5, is SAVISQKPSRDICQRGTSLTIQCQVDSQVTMMFWYRQQPGQSLTLIATANQGSEATYESGFVIDKFPISRPNLTFSTLTVSNMSPEDSSIYLCSVSGLAGETQYFGPGTRLLVL.

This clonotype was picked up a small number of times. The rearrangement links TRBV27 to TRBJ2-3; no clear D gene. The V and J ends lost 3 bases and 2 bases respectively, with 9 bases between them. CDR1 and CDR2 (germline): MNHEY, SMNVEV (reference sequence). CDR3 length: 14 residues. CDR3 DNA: TGTGCCAGCAGTTTCCCCCCCCCCACAGATACGCAGTATTTT. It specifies CASSFPPPTDTQYF.

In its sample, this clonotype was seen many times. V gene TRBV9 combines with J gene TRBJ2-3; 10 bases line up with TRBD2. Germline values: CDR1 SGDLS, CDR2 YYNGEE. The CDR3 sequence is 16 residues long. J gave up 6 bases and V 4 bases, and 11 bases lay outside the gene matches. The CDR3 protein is CASSSQREGGLDTQYF. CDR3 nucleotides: TGTGCCAGCAGCTCTCAGCGGGAGGGCGGCCTCGATACGCAGTATTTT.

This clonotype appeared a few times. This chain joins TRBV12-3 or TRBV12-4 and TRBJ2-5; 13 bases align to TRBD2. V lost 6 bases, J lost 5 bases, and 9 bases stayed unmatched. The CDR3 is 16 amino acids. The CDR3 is CASSPGLAGNRETQYF. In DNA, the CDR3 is TGTGCCAGCAGCCCGGGACTAGCGGGGAATAGGGAGACCCAGTACTTC.

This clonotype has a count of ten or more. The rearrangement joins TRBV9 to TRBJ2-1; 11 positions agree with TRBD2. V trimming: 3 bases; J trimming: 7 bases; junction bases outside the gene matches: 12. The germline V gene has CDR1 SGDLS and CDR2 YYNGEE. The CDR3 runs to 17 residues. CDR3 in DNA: TGTGCCAGCAGCGCCTCCCCCGGGACTAGCGGCTTAAATGAGCAGTTCTTC. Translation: CASSASPGTSGLNEQFF.

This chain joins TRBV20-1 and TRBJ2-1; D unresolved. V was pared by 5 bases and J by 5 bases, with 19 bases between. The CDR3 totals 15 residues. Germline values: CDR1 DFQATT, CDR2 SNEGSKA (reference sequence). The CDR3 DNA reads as TGCAGTGCTCCCGGCTACGGTATTAAGGACAATGAGCAGTTCTTC. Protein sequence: CSAPGYGIKDNEQFF.

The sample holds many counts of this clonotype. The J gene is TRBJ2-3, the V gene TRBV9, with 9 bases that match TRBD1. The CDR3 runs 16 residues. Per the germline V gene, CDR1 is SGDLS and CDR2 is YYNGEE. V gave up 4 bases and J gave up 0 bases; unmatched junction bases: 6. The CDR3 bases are TGTGCCAGCAGCTCCAACAGGGGGCCCAGCACAGATACGCAGTATTTT. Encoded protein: CASSSNRGPSTDTQYF. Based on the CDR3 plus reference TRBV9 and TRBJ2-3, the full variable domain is DSGVTQTPKHLITATGQRVTLRCSPRSGDLSVYWYQQSLDQGLQFLIQYYNGEERAKGNILERFSAQQFPDLHSELNLSSLELGDSALYFCASSSNRGPSTDTQYFGPGTRLTVL.

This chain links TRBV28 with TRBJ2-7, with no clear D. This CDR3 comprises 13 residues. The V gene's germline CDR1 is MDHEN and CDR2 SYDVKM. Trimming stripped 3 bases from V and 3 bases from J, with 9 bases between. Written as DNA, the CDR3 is TGTGCCAGCAGTTTGGGCAACGGCTACGAGCAGTACTTC. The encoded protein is CASSLGNGYEQYF.